These T cell receptor beta chains were read from a single sample in a study of T cell responses to AZD1222 COVID-19 vaccine. TCRdb keeps only in-frame clones here, not all; method: immunoSEQ multiplex PCR. In the table there are over 100,000 clones, about nine tenths of which are singletons. The sample was peripheral blood, taken on day 0 of AZD1222 vaccination. Receptors were obtained from an adult in good health. Each CDR3 is given with its conserved first and last residue. The D gene is left open where the match is weak. Expanded clones are given a class, and other clones once, few, many or no size at all.

.	.	TRBV11-2	TRBJ1-6	CASSFGGFYNSPLHF	TGTGCCAGCAGCTTCGGGGGATTCTATAATTCACCCCTCCACTTT
.	.	TRBV6-5	TRBJ1-6	CASSYASKGDSPLHF	TGTGCCAGCAGTTACGCCAGCAAGGGTGACTCACCCCTCCACTTT
.	.	TRBV6-5	TRBJ1-2	CASSPLTDPYGYTF	TGTGCCAGCAGTCCATTGACAGATCCCTATGGCTACACCTTC
.	.	TRBV18	TRBJ1-1	CASSDNHAVTEAFF	TGTGCCAGCTCAGACAACCACGCGGTCACTGAAGCTTTCTTT
TRBD2	.	TRBV10-2	TRBJ2-5	CASSESLAGGGQETQYF	TGCGCCAGCAGTGAGAGTCTAGCGGGGGGAGGACAAGAGACCCAGTACTTC
.	.	TRBV20-1	TRBJ2-7	CSASPHRGAISYEQYF	TGCAGTGCTAGTCCCCACAGAGGCGCGATCTCCTACGAGCAGTACTTC
.	.	TRBV30	TRBJ1-4	CAWSLGEKLFF	TGTGCCTGGAGTCTGGGGGAAAAACTGTTTTTT
TRBD1	.	TRBV6-1	TRBJ1-6	CASSARQGAGAYNSPLHF	TGTGCCAGCAGTGCCCGACAGGGGGCGGGGGCCTATAATTCACCCCTCCACTTT
.	.	TRBV18	TRBJ1-3	CASSPVLVNSGNTIYF	TGTGCCAGCTCACCCGTGCTGGTGAACTCTGGAAACACCATATATTTT
TRBD1	.	TRBV14	TRBJ2-5	CASSDQGAGETQYF	TGTGCCAGCAGCGACCAGGGGGCTGGGGAGACCCAGTACTTC
TRBD1	.	TRBV9	TRBJ2-4	CASSVGQAALAKNIQYF	TGTGCCAGCAGCGTTGGACAGGCGGCTTTAGCCAAAAACATTCAGTACTTC
.	.	TRBV7-2	TRBJ1-2	CASSLAVGGYTF	TGTGCCAGCAGCTTAGCGGTGGGGGGCTACACCTTC
.	.	TRBV7-2	TRBJ2-5	CASSSRRRLQETQYF	TGTGCCAGCAGCTCTCGAAGACGTCTCCAAGAGACCCAGTACTTC
TRBD1	.	TRBV4-3	TRBJ1-2	CASSQTPGQAGYTF	TGCGCCAGCAGCCAAACCCCGGGACAGGCGGGCTACACCTTC
.	.	TRBV5-4	TRBJ1-4	CASSVRGNEKLFF	TGTGCCAGCAGCGTCAGGGGAAATGAAAAACTGTTTTTT
TRBD1	.	TRBV5-1	TRBJ1-2	CASSNQGAYGYTF	TGCGCCAGCAGCAACCAGGGGGCCTATGGCTACACCTTC
.	.	TRBV5-4	TRBJ1-5	CASSLDGPNQPQHF	TGTGCCAGCAGCTTGGATGGGCCTAATCAGCCCCAGCATTTT
.	few	TRBV6-6	TRBJ1-6	CASKMDSSPLHF	TGTGCCAGCAAAATGGACAGTTCACCCCTCCACTTT
.	.	TRBV4-1	TRBJ1-1	CASILGSGMNTEAFF	TGCGCCAGCATTCTGGGGTCGGGGATGAACACTGAAGCTTTCTTT
TRBD1	.	TRBV4-3	TRBJ1-4	CASSQGMTGQGHEKLFF	TGCGCCAGCAGCCAAGGGATGACGGGACAGGGGCACGAAAAACTGTTTTTT
.	.	TRBV4-1	TRBJ1-2	CASSPGLLDGYTF	TGCGCCAGCAGCCCCGGGTTGTTGGATGGCTACACCTTC
.	once	TRBV2	TRBJ1-4	CASSGDGLREKLFF	TGTGCCAGCAGTGGAGACGGCCTTAGGGAAAAACTGTTTTTT
.	.	TRBV18	TRBJ2-7	CASSAYGLREADEQYF	TGTGCCAGCTCCGCCTATGGCCTCAGGGAGGCTGACGAGCAGTACTTC
.	few	TRBV9	TRBJ2-2	CASSVNSPTGELFF	TGTGCCAGCAGCGTTAACAGCCCAACCGGGGAGCTGTTTTTT
.	.	TRBV20-1	TRBJ1-1	CRGNQAFF	TGCAGGGGAAACCAAGCTTTCTTT
.	.	TRBV11-1	TRBJ2-1	CASSPRMGGQFF	TGTGCCAGCAGCCCAAGGATGGGGGGGCAGTTCTTC
.	.	TRBV28	TRBJ1-2	CASSRQGLYGYTF	TGTGCCAGCAGTCGGCAGGGGTTATATGGCTACACCTTC
TRBD2	.	TRBV7-9	TRBJ2-1	CASSLLPSGNEQFF	TGTGCCAGCAGCTTACTCCCTAGCGGCAATGAGCAGTTCTTC
.	.	TRBV7-9	TRBJ1-2	CASLGGGEPYGYTF	TGTGCCAGCCTGGGAGGAGGGGAGCCCTATGGCTACACCTTC
TRBD1	.	TRBV5-6	TRBJ1-5	CASSRGAGGDQPQHF	TGTGCCAGCAGCCGCGGGGCAGGGGGCGATCAGCCCCAGCATTTT
.	.	TRBV15	TRBJ1-2	CATSRERLGGRTNYGYTF	TGTGCCACCAGCAGAGAGAGATTGGGGGGACGGACTAACTATGGCTACACCTTC
.	.	TRBV27	TRBJ1-4	CASSFRFATNEKLFF	TGTGCCAGCAGTTTCAGATTTGCAACTAATGAAAAACTGTTTTTT